This T cell receptor (beta chain) derives from a study of cytomegalovirus exposure and HLA in healthy donors (dated by TCRdb to about 2017). Broadly, across the study: An earlier analysis of some 620 of the donors reported 250 to 350 Gb of sequence data and 95 million to 120 million unique TCR beta sequences obtained from approximately 180 million T cells. Both class I and class II loci were covered by HLA typing, at four-digit resolution. Every repertoire in the discovery cohort had been generated on one and the same sequencing platform. A later analysis re-analyzed previously published TCR beta repertoires from about 600 donors and added high-resolution HLA genotyping to study TCR occurrence patterns. In the later analysis, no new phenotypic data were used to find candidate immune exposures; instead, reliance was placed on TCR beta sequences and their occurrence across donors. High-throughput TCR immunosequencing, statistical association of individual TCRs with disease status, and machine learning were combined to predict cytomegalovirus infection status. Among over 350 genotyped donors of the cohort, an average of around 240,000 unique TCR beta nucleotide sequences were sequenced per donor, about a sixth of them non-productive. A separate validation cohort of roughly 120 different subjects was used in addition to the 666-subject first cohort. Typing coverage differed by locus: A, B, C, DRB1 and DQB1 were typed in roughly 629-630 donors, DQA1 in roughly 500, DPA1 in around 600, and DPB1 in 400 to 480. To decide whether each TCR beta V gene segment behaved as functional or pseudogenic, an earlier analysis of some 540 of the donors relied on high-throughput TCR beta sequencing. Roughly five DR-DQ haplotypes were handled as single units for association and clustering because linkage in the cohort was strong. Alongside the repertoire data, information on donor age, sex, ethnicity and CMV serostatus was compiled. The study profiled the T cell repertoires of 666 subjects by immunosequencing and related them to cytomegalovirus serostatus. The genetic ancestry cluster associated with self-reported Caucasian donors included approximately 85% of the approximately 400 genotyped donors. A later genetic analysis took genome-wide SNP genotypes for about 55% of the 666 donors and used that subset as a discovery cohort. An early release that covered about 600 HLA-typed donors contained around 300 gigabases of sequencing data and tens of millions of unique TCR sequences. The aim of the study was to test whether cataloging public T cell receptors could identify signatures of past pathogen exposure. Broader findings and caveats from the paper: A later analysis reported that several top co-occurrence clusters appeared linked to parvovirus B19, influenza, CMV and Epstein-Barr virus. A cluster of highly shared sequence variants was judged likely to be a technical artifact of the sequencing pipeline. Most TCR sequences were observed very rarely across donors, whereas some public TCRs were present in many individuals. Presence/absence analyses assumed roughly uniform sequencing depth across donors, an assumption that may not hold. A later analysis found that most CMV-associated TCR beta chains appeared HLA-restricted, with HLA associations seemingly driven largely by CMV exposure. A later analysis associated 17,000 or so TCR beta sequences with specific HLA alleles at a false discovery rate of 0.05. It was suggested by the authors that the approach could potentially be generalized to other disease states and immunological phenotypes. In both the original and validation cohorts, the classifier was reported to diagnose cytomegalovirus status with high specificity and sensitivity. Seventeen rarely observed V segments, including chromosome 9 orphons, were excluded from the earlier analysis of about 500 of the donors because counts were too low. In the study, 164 TCR beta chains were listed as associated with cytomegalovirus. The only immune exposure information available for the cohort was CMV serostatus. Correlated functional status among segregating V segments might reflect linkage disequilibrium, but an unknown experimental factor could not be ruled out. According to a later genetic analysis, donors in an Asian-associated ancestry cluster had fewer N-insertions in productive TCRs than the roughly 670-donor mean. The 87-base-pair reads could not distinguish some IMGT-functional V segments, including TRBV6-2 and TRBV6-3, so those segments were excluded. In vitro tests confirmed that a few of the cytomegalovirus-associated TCR beta chains recognize cytomegalovirus antigens. V-gene and J-gene trimming of TCR beta chains was associated with a missense DCLRE1C variant in a later genetic analysis, and the association was replicated in an independent cohort. In this cohort, only TCR beta chains were sequenced, and detectable features were limited by the absence of alpha or paired-chain data. A later analysis found that HLA-associated TCR beta chains were more clonally expanded and had lower generation probabilities than equally common non-associated chains. In a later analysis, TCR association rates were found to vary across HLA loci, with the most associated TCRs seen for DRB1 alleles and the fewest for HLA-C alleles. Because HLA typing was missing for some donors at each locus, association tests included only the typed subset. A further reported finding was that TCR beta sequences accurately predicted the HLA-A and HLA-B alleles for most subjects in the first cohort. In an earlier analysis of 587 of the donors, most TCR beta V segments were observed in productive rearrangements about 90% or about 30% of the time, broadly matching IMGT annotations. Strong co-occurrence of HLA alleles, especially DR and DQ, made assigning TCR associations to individual alleles difficult.

This clone was observed a handful of times. The antigen it binds to is not known. Base qualities are not at hand, and no much larger clone is one base apart. Libraries were made using the immunoSEQ multiplex PCR assay. The multiplex PCR relied on a mix of 60 forward primers for TCR Vbeta segments and 13 reverse primers for TCR Jbeta segments. The CDR3 region of rearranged TCR beta genes was amplified from genomic DNA by a multiplex PCR assay. On the Illumina HiSeq System, the amplified TCR beta libraries were sequenced as 87-base-pair reads. In the paper's pipeline: In a later analysis, some 80 million unique TCR beta chains were counted across the approximately 620 repertoires, and roughly 10 million of these chains were shared by at least two donors. Raw reads were error-corrected and collapsed into unique sequences with a nearest-neighbor algorithm that merged closely related sequences to remove PCR and sequencing errors. To assign V, D and J gene segments, CDR3 sequences were aligned to IMGT reference sequences. Each retained sequence needed at least a six-nucleotide match to both a V gene segment and a J gene segment. A rearrangement was called productive if the CDR3 had no stop codons and remained in frame with V and J, and every other rearrangement was called non-productive. CDR3 was defined according to IMGT convention as the region running from the second conserved V-encoded cysteine to the conserved J-encoded phenylalanine. Sequences without an unambiguous match to a single V gene segment were excluded from the earlier analysis of 500 to 700 of the donors. An earlier analysis of a few hundred of the donors called V segments functional above 56.7% productive rearrangements and segregating when the between-donor standard deviation exceeded 5%. A statistical classification framework was developed to diagnose cytomegalovirus status using the catalog of TCR beta chain sequences. A later analysis assigned V and J genes by comparing TCR nucleotide sequences with IMGT/GENE-DB human TR gene sequences. In a later analysis, CDR3 sequences and most-parsimonious VDJ recombination scenarios were assigned using the TCRdist pipeline. A later analysis defined each TCR beta chain by its CDR3 amino acid sequence plus V-gene family, and excluded reads lacking a unique V-gene family. To address suspected cross-contamination and a sequencing artifact, a later analysis removed several hundred highly shared, low-generation-probability nucleotide sequences. In a later analysis, a clonal expansion index for each public chain was calculated from normalized within-repertoire ranks of inferred template counts. In a later analysis, generation probabilities were computed with a VDJ recombination model fitted to out-of-frame rearrangements, and the resulting probabilities were checked against IGoR. In a later analysis, TCR-TCR, TCR-HLA and TCR-CMV co-occurrence was scored with hypergeometric tests, and a repertoire-size bias correction was applied to TCR pairs. False discovery rates were estimated in a later analysis by permuting HLA or CMV assignments 20 times. A later analysis grouped co-occurring TCRs with DBSCAN, adding TCRdist sequence similarity when clustering within HLA-allele-positive subsets. For co-occurrence clustering, repertoires with fewer than 30,000 or more than 120,000 public chains were excluded, along with 5 or 6 repertoires with anomalous nucleotide sharing. This immuneACCESS table, as held by TCRdb, lists in-frame sequences with V and J called but not all clones. Of the missing ones, under half trace to an unresolved V gene in checked studies; the others have no known cause. V and J calls plus clone size are reproduced from that table; the DNA served to infer D and trimming. This sample holds roughly 120,000 clones; 80% to 85% were observed only once. Jointly, the top ten make up approximately 1% of the sample.

In total, about 650 healthy bone marrow donors made up the cohort. At the time of sampling, every cohort member was nominally healthy, though immune exposures that went unrecorded were likely present. The donor was CMV seronegative and belonged to the group of approximately 320 seronegative cohort members. A peripheral blood sample was provided by each donor, and peripheral blood mononuclear cells were used for TCR beta sequencing. Genomic DNA extraction from the blood cell samples was performed with the Qiagen DNeasy Blood Extraction Kit. Relative to germline, V is missing 8 bases and J is missing 7 bases, with 9 bases of the junction outside any gene match. Looking up the germline V gene yields CDR1 SQVTM and CDR2 ANQGSEA. From cysteine to phenylalanine, the CDR3 is 14 amino acids long. The read is trimmed to its CDR3 DNA, 42 bases read in frame from base 1.

The chain employs TRBV29-1 and TRBJ2-1, with 12 middle bases fitting TRBD1. This TCR derives from a woman aged 25 to 45 in good health and CMV-seronegative. Sequenced input: PBMCs. The CDR3 corresponds to CSHSGTGGWNEQFF. The DNA reads as follows: TGCAGCCACTCCGGGACAGGGGGCTGGAATGAGCAGTTCTTC.